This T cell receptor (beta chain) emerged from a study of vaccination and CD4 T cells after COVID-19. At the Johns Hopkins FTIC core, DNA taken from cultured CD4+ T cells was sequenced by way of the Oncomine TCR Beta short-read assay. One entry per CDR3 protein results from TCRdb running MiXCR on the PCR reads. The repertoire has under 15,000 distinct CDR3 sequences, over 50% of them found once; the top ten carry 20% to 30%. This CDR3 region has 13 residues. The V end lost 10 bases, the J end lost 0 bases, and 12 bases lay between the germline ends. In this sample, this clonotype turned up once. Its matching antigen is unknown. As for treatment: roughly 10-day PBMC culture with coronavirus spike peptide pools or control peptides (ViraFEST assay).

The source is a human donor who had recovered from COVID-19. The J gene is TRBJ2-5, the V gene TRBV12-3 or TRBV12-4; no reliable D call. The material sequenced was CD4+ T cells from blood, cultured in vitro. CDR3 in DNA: TGTGCCACCCAGGCACAGAACCAAGAGACCCAGTACTTC. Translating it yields CATQAQNQETQYF.